This T cell receptor (beta chain) is drawn from a study of CD8 T cells in cerebrospinal fluid in Alzheimer's disease. Whole-study context: CSF T cell clonal expansion was assessed by plate-based nested PCR and droplet-based sequencing.

Reanalyzing the 10x single-cell sequencing reads, TCRdb keeps one entry per CDR3 protein, without DNA. Here the sample table reports approximately 1,600 distinct CDR3 sequences. In terms of frequency, this clonotype is medium-sized. No antigen is known for it. Germline V CDR1 and CDR2: LGHDT, YNNKEL (reference sequence). The CDR3 covers 13 residues. Notes on the study in general: Compared with controls, mild cognitive impairment or Alzheimer's disease patients showed higher maximum CSF clone percentages.

Sequencing input: cerebrospinal fluid. The TCR comes from a human donor in good health. The gene calls are TRBV3-1 and TRBJ1-1; TCRdb's D gene call, TRBD1, goes unchecked for lack of DNA. The CDR3 sequence is CASTLMGGTEAFF.